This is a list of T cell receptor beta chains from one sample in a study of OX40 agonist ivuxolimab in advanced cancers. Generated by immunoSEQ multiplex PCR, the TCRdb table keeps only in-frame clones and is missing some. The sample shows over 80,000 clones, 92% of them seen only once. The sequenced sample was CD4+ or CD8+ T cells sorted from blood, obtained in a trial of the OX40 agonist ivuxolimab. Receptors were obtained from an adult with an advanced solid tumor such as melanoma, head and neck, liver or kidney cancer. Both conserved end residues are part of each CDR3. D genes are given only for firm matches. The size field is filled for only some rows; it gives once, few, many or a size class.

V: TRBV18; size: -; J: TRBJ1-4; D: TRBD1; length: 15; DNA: TGTGCCAGCTCGCATGGGACAGAAACTAATGAAAAACTGTTTTTT; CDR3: CASSHGTETNEKLFF
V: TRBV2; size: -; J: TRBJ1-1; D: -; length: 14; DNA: TGTGCCAGCAGTGGAATTGGGGGGAACACTGAAGCTTTCTTT; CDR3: CASSGIGGNTEAFF
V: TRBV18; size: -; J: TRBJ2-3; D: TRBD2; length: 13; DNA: TGTGCCAGCTCTAGCGGGAGCCCAGATACGCAGTATTTT; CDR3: CASSSGSPDTQYF
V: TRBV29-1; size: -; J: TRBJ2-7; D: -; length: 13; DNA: TGCAGCGTTGAGGATCCGAGCTCCTACGAGCAGTACTTC; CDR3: CSVEDPSSYEQYF
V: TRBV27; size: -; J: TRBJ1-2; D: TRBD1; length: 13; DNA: TGTGCCAGCAGTTTCTTACAGGGGTCTGGCTACACCTTC; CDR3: CASSFLQGSGYTF
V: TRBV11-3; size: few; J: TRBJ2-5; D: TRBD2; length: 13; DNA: TGTGCCAGCAGCTTGCGGGGGGGAGAGACCCAGTACTTC; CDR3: CASSLRGGETQYF
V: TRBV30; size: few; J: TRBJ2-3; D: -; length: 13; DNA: TGTGCCTGGAGCCAACTTTACACAGATACGCAGTATTTT; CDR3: CAWSQLYTDTQYF
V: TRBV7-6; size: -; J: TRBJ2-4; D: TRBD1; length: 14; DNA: TGTGCCAGCAGCTCCCGGACAGGTGGGTACATTCAGTACTTC; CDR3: CASSSRTGGYIQYF
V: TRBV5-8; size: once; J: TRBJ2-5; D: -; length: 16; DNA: TGTGCCAGCAGCTTGGCCTTAGCTCTCGCCAGGGAGACCCAGTACTTC; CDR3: CASSLALALARETQYF
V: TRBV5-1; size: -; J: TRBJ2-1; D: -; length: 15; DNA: TGCGCCAGCAACTTTAAGGAGGGTTCCTACAATGAGCAGTTCTTC; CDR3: CASNFKEGSYNEQFF
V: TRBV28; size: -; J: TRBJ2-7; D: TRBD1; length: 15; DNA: TGTGCCAGCAGTTTTCTACAGGGGACAGGCCTGGAGCAGTACTTC; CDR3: CASSFLQGTGLEQYF
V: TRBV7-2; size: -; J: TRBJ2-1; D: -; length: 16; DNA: TGTGCCAGCAGCGCCTTAGCGGAAAGCTCCTACAATGAGCAGTTCTTC; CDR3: CASSALAESSYNEQFF
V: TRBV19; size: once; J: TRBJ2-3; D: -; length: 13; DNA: TGTGCCAGTACCCCCGTCTCGGCAGATACGCAGTATTTT; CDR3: CASTPVSADTQYF
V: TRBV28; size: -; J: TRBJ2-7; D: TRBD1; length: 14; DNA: TGTGCCAGCAGTTTAGACAGGGGATCCTACGAGCAGTACTTC; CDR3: CASSLDRGSYEQYF
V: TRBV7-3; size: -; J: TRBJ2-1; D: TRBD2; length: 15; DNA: TGTGCCAGCAGCTTAGCACTAGCGGGAGTCGATGAGCAGTTCTTC; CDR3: CASSLALAGVDEQFF
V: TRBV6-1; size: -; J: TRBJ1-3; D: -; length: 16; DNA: TGTGCCAGCAGTGAAGAGGCACTGGTCTCTGGAAACACCATATATTTT; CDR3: CASSEEALVSGNTIYF
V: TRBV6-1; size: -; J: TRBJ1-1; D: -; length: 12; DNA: TGTGCCAGCAGTGAGCGAGGCGCTGAAGCTTTCTTT; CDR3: CASSERGAEAFF
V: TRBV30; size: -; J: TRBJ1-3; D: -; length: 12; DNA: TGTGCCTGGAGTGTACAATTGAACACCATATATTTT; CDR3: CAWSVQLNTIYF
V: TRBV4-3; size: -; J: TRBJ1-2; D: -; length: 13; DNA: TGCGCCAGCAGCCAACTCACATCGGGAGGCTACACCTTC; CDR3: CASSQLTSGGYTF
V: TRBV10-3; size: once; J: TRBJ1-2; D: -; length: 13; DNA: TGTGCCATCAGGGACAGCCTAACCTATGGCTACACCTTC; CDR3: CAIRDSLTYGYTF
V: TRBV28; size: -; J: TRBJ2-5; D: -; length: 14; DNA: TGTGCCAGCAGTCTCTGGGACACTCAAGAGACCCAGTACTTC; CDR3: CASSLWDTQETQYF
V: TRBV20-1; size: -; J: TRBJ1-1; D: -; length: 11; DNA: TGCAGTGGTGCCCTACACGGGGAAGCTTTCTTT; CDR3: CSGALHGEAFF
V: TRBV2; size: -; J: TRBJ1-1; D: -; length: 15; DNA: TGTGCCAGTCGGGGTTATGGGCAGGGTAGGACTGAAGCTTTCTTT; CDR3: CASRGYGQGRTEAFF
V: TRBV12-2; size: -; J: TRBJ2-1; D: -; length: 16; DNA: TGTGCAAGTCGCTTAGAGTTGCTAGCGGCTTACAATGAGCAGTTCTTC; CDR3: CASRLELLAAYNEQFF
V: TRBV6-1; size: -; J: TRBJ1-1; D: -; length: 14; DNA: TGTGCCAGCAGTGCGGGACTCCCGTTTTCGTGGGCTTTCTTT; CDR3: CASSAGLPFSWAFF
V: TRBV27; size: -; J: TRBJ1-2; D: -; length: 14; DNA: TGTGCCAGCAAAGACGCAGGTATGGGCTATGGCTACACCTTC; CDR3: CASKDAGMGYGYTF
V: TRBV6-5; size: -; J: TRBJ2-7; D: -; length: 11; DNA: TGTGCCAGCAGTAACAGCTACGAGCAGTACTTC; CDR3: CASSNSYEQYF
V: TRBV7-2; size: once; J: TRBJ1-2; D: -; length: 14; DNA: TGTGCCAGCAGGGAGGGCGGGGGGAGGATCGACTACACCTTC; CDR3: CASREGGGRIDYTF
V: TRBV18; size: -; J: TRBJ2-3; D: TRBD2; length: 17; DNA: TGTGCCAGCTCACCACCTCTTATAGCGGGGGGCACAGATACGCAGTATTTT; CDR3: CASSPPLIAGGTDTQYF
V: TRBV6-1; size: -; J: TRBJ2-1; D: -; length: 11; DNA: TGTGCCAGCAGTCGGATGTATGAGCAGTTCTTC; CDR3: CASSRMYEQFF
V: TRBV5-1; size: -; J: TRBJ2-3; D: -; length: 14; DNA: TGCGCCAGCAGCTCATCGGCTAGCACAGATACGCAGTATTTT; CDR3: CASSSSASTDTQYF
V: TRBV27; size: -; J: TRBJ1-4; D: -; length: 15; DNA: TGTGCCAGCAGTTTATCCCCAGGAAAAAATGAAAAACTGTTTTTT; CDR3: CASSLSPGKNEKLFF
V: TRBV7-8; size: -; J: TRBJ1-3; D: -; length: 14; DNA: TGTGCCAGCAGCTTTAGGGGTGCTGGAAACACCATATATTTT; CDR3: CASSFRGAGNTIYF
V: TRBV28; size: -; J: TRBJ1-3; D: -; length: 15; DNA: TGTGCCAGCAGCCCACCGGGCATCTCTGGAAACACCATATATTTT; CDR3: CASSPPGISGNTIYF
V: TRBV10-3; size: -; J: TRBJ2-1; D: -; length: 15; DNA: TGTGCCATCAGTTCTACCACAGTCTCCTACAATGAGCAGTTCTTC; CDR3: CAISSTTVSYNEQFF
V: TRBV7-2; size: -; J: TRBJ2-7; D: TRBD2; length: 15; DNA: TGTGCCAGCAGCTTAGAGAGCGGGAGGAACTACGAGCAGTACTTC; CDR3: CASSLESGRNYEQYF
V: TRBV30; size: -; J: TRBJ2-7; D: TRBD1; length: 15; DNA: TGTGCCTGGAGTGCAGAGGACAGGGTTTCCTACGAGCAGTACTTC; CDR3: CAWSAEDRVSYEQYF
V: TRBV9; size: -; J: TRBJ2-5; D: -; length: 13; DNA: TGTGCCAGCAGCGTAGGGGCTCCCGAGACCCAGTACTTC; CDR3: CASSVGAPETQYF
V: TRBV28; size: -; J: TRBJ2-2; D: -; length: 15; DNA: TGTGCCAGCAGTCCCTCCGGATCCGTCGCCGGGGAGCTGTTTTTT; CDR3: CASSPSGSVAGELFF
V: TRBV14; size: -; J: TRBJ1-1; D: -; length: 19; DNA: TGTGCCAGCAGCCAAGTATCTGGGTGGGGAGGAGAGTCCCAGACTGAAGCTTTCTTT; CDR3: CASSQVSGWGGESQTEAFF
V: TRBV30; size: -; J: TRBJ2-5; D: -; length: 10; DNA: TGTGCGACAGTCCAAGAGACCCAGTACTTC; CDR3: CATVQETQYF
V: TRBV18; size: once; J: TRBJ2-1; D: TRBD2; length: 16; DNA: TGTGCCAGCTCACCCTTACTAGCGGGAGGTTACAATGAGCAGTTCTTC; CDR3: CASSPLLAGGYNEQFF
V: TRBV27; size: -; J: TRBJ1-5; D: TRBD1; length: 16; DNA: TGTGCCAGCAGTCCCCACGGGCAAGGGGGCGGACAGCCCCAGCATTTT; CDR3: CASSPHGQGGGQPQHF
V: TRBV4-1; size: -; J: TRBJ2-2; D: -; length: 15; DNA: TGCGCCAGCAGATGGGAGAGCGTAGGATCCGGGGAGCTGTTTTTT; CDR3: CASRWESVGSGELFF
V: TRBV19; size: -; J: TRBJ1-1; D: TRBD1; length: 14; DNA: TGTGCCAGTATCACGGCAGGGGGCTCGTCGAAAGCTTTCTTT; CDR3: CASITAGGSSKAFF
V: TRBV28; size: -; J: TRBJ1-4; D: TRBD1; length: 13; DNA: TGTGCCACTCAGGGCAGGGGGTATGAAAAACTGTTTTTT; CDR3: CATQGRGYEKLFF
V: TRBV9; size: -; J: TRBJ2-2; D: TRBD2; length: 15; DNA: TGTGCCAGCAGCGTAACTAGCGGGAACACCGGGGAGCTGTTTTTT; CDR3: CASSVTSGNTGELFF
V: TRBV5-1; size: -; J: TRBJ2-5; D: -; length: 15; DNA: TGCGCCAGCAGCTTGGGGCAGGGGGGTTTGGAGACCCAGTACTTC; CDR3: CASSLGQGGLETQYF
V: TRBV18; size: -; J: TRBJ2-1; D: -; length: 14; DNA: TGTGCCGCACGAGGTGCAGACTCCTACAATGAGCAGTTCTTC; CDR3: CAARGADSYNEQFF
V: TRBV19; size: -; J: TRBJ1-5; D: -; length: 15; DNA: TGTGCCAGTAGTAATGTGGTAGTGGGCAATCAGCCCCAGCATTTT; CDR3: CASSNVVVGNQPQHF
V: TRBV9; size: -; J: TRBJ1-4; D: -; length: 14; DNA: TGTGCCAGCAGCGGCGGGACCCGGGGTGAAAAACTGTTTTTT; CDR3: CASSGGTRGEKLFF
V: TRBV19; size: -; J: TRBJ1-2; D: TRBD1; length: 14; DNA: TGTGCCAGTATTAGAACAGGGGGAAACTATGGCTACACCTTC; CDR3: CASIRTGGNYGYTF
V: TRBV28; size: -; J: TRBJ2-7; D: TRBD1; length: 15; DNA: TGTGCCAGCAGTTCCGGACAGGGTTATTCCTACGAGCAGTACTTC; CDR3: CASSSGQGYSYEQYF
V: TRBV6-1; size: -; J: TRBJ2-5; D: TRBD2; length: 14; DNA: TGTGCCAGCAGTGGTAGCGGGAGCGCAGAGACCCAGTACTTC; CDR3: CASSGSGSAETQYF
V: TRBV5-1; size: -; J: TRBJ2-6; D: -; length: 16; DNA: TGCGCCAGCAGCTTGATGGGAGTGACTGGGGCCAACGTCCTGACTTTC; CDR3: CASSLMGVTGANVLTF